This is a list of T cell receptor beta chains from one sample in a study of cytomegalovirus exposure and HLA in healthy donors. The repertoire was sequenced with immunoSEQ multiplex PCR; TCRdb's copy has only in-frame clones and lacks some. The table lists approximately 150,000 clones, roughly three quarters of them singletons, with 1.5% to 2% in the top ten. Sample: PBMCs. Every receptor here comes from a woman aged 40 to 50 in good health and CMV-seronegative. Both conserved end residues are part of each CDR3. A D gene is named only where the DNA matches it firmly. A row's size may be missing; if present it is once, few, many or a size class.

v_call	d_call	j_call	clone_size	cdr3_aa	cdr3_nt
TRBV28	TRBD1	TRBJ1-2	.	CASSPQTGGNGYTF	TGTGCCAGCAGTCCCCAGACAGGGGGAAATGGCTACACCTTC
TRBV5-1	.	TRBJ1-5	once	CASSFFAGDNQPQHF	TGCGCCAGCAGCTTTTTTGCAGGGGACAATCAGCCCCAGCATTTT
TRBV11-2	.	TRBJ1-6	.	CASSLHPLRELHF	TGTGCCAGCAGCTTACACCCACTCAGGGAACTCCACTTT
TRBV5-4	TRBD1	TRBJ2-5	.	CASSLVDRVGETQYF	TGTGCCAGCAGCTTGGTCGACAGGGTGGGGGAAACCCAGTACTTC
TRBV10-1	.	TRBJ2-7	once	CASSEEELSPTEQYF	TGCGCCAGCAGTGAGGAAGAGCTGAGTCCTACCGAGCAGTACTTC
TRBV21-1	.	TRBJ1-1	.	CASSKDKNTEAFF	TGTGCCAGCAGCAAAGACAAGAACACTGAAGCTTTCTTT
TRBV5-6	.	TRBJ1-2	.	CASSGAGREDGYTF	TGTGCCAGCAGCGGGGCGGGCAGGGAGGATGGCTACACCTTC
TRBV6-5	.	TRBJ1-5	few	CASSSIGTRGQPQHF	TGTGCCAGCAGTTCCATAGGTACTCGAGGCCAGCCCCAGCATTTT
TRBV28	TRBD2	TRBJ2-7	.	CASKRAAGGSYEQYF	TGTGCCAGCAAAAGGGCAGCGGGGGGCTCCTACGAGCAGTACTTC
TRBV27	.	TRBJ2-3	.	CASSPPPPDTQYF	TGTGCCAGCAGTCCCCCTCCCCCAGATACGCAGTATTTT
TRBV6-6	.	TRBJ2-7	.	CASSYLYEQYF	TGTGCCAGCAGTTACCTCTACGAGCAGTACTTC
TRBV6-1	.	TRBJ2-7	.	CAGQALDVGEQYF	TGTGCCGGCCAGGCTCTCGACGTGGGCGAGCAGTACTTC
TRBV27	.	TRBJ1-5	once	CASSHLDRRGTQPQHF	TGTGCCAGCAGTCATCTTGACAGGCGGGGGACTCAGCCCCAGCATTTT
TRBV5-1	.	TRBJ1-3	.	CASSSGQPSGNTIYF	TGCGCCAGCAGCTCAGGACAACCTTCTGGAAACACCATATATTTT
TRBV28	TRBD1	TRBJ1-2	.	CASSPRGPASGYTF	TGTGCCAGCAGTCCCAGGGGGCCCGCGAGTGGCTACACCTTC
TRBV20-1	TRBD1	TRBJ1-6	few	CSATKDRLHF	TGCAGTGCCACTAAGGACAGGCTCCACTTT
TRBV7-9	.	TRBJ1-1	.	CASSLEAGHAKSTEAFF	TGTGCCAGCAGCTTAGAGGCAGGGCACGCTAAGAGCACTGAAGCTTTCTTT
TRBV5-1	.	TRBJ2-3	.	CASSLSSTDTQYF	TGCGCCAGCAGCCTCTCTAGCACAGATACGCAGTATTTT
TRBV18	.	TRBJ1-1	.	CASSDPRGRGNTEAFF	TGTGCCAGCTCAGACCCCCGGGGCAGGGGGAACACTGAAGCTTTCTTT
TRBV7-7	TRBD1	TRBJ2-5	.	CASSLVGTGGLETQYF	TGTGCCAGCAGCTTAGTTGGGACAGGGGGCCTAGAGACCCAGTACTTC
TRBV5-1	TRBD2	TRBJ2-1	.	CASSLGGLAGGRGDEQFF	TGCGCCAGCAGCTTGGGTGGACTAGCGGGAGGCCGTGGCGATGAGCAGTTCTTC
TRBV19	.	TRBJ1-2	few	CASSIEAAGGGYTF	TGTGCCAGTAGTATCGAGGCGGCGGGGGGTGGCTACACCTTC
TRBV5-5	.	TRBJ1-3	once	CASSLVFNPSGNTIYF	TGTGCCAGCAGCTTGGTTTTCAATCCCTCTGGAAACACCATATATTTT
TRBV2	TRBD1	TRBJ1-1	.	CASSWRQGAGEAFF	TGTGCCAGCAGTTGGAGACAGGGGGCAGGTGAAGCTTTCTTT
TRBV27	.	TRBJ1-2	.	CASSLSRGGASGYTF	TGTGCCAGCAGTTTATCGCGGGGGGGCGCCTCGGGCTACACCTTC
TRBV15	TRBD1	TRBJ2-7	.	CATSTPDRPYEQYF	TGTGCCACCAGCACACCGGACAGGCCCTACGAGCAGTACTTC
TRBV30	.	TRBJ1-2	.	CAWSRGGKANYGYTF	TGTGCCTGGAGTCGCGGAGGGAAAGCTAACTATGGCTACACCTTC
TRBV19	.	TRBJ2-1	few	CASSPLQDISYNEQFF	TGTGCCAGTAGTCCCCTGCAGGACATCTCCTACAATGAGCAGTTCTTC
TRBV7-8	.	TRBJ2-5	.	CASSSAQIQETQYF	TGTGCCAGCAGCTCCGCACAGATACAAGAGACCCAGTACTTC
TRBV5-1	.	TRBJ1-1	.	CASSSQGFDTEAFF	TGCGCCAGCAGCTCACAGGGTTTCGACACTGAAGCTTTCTTT
TRBV27	.	TRBJ2-5	.	CASSLLGDIQETQYF	TGTGCCAGCAGTTTATTGGGGGACATTCAAGAGACCCAGTACTTC
TRBV19	.	TRBJ2-7	.	CASSIGPGGTYEQYF	TGTGCCAGTAGTATCGGTCCTGGCGGTACCTACGAGCAGTACTTC
TRBV11-2	TRBD2	TRBJ2-3	.	CASSQGLAGGYTDTQYF	TGTGCCAGCAGCCAAGGACTAGCGGGGGGGTACACAGATACGCAGTATTTT
TRBV5-1	.	TRBJ2-7	.	CASSYDRTYEQYF	TGCGCCAGCAGCTACGACAGAACCTACGAGCAGTACTTC
TRBV27	.	TRBJ2-3	.	CASEPTGFTDTQYF	TGTGCCAGCGAACCTACAGGGTTCACAGATACGCAGTATTTT
TRBV28	TRBD1	TRBJ1-5	.	CASSFGDRVNQPQHF	TGTGCCAGCAGTTTCGGGGACAGGGTCAATCAGCCCCAGCATTTT
TRBV6-1	.	TRBJ1-4	.	CASSDRGTNEKLFF	TGTGCCAGCAGTGACAGGGGAACTAATGAAAAACTGTTTTTT
TRBV2	TRBD2	TRBJ2-1	few	CASSENLAGGPGEQFF	TGTGCCAGCAGTGAAAATCTAGCGGGAGGGCCGGGTGAGCAGTTCTTC
TRBV18	TRBD1	TRBJ2-1	.	CASSGQGANEQFF	TGTGCCAGCTCGGGACAGGGTGCGAATGAGCAGTTCTTC
TRBV18	.	TRBJ1-1	.	CASSPNSGETEAFF	TGTGCCAGCTCACCGAACTCAGGGGAGACTGAAGCTTTCTTT
TRBV7-9	.	TRBJ2-3	.	CASSPLSLTTRTDTQYF	TGTGCCAGCAGTCCGCTCTCACTCACGACTCGCACAGATACGCAGTATTTT
TRBV6-1	TRBD2	TRBJ2-7	.	CASFSGEPPYEQYF	TGTGCCAGCTTCAGCGGGGAGCCCCCCTACGAGCAGTACTTC